One sample yielded the 17 T cell receptor beta chains listed below, sequenced in a study of beta chain features in type 1 diabetes. General study points: The study found moderately but significantly shorter TCRB CDR3s in all four CD4+ subsets of Type 1 diabetes patients.

Expressed TCRB transcripts were sequenced because the entire RNA isolate underwent reverse transcription. The method was immunoSEQ multiplex PCR; TCRdb's version includes in-frame clones alone and lacks a portion of them. Seen here are a few hundred thousand clones, roughly 9.8% observed once, and the top ten hold approximately 0.6%. Their specific antigens are unknown. The sample consisted of central memory CD4+ T cells from blood. These receptors were collected from a man younger than 40 with type 1 diabetes.

This clone showed up just a few times. V usage is TRBV9 and J usage is TRBJ2-1, with D possibly being TRBD2 (6 bases). V shed 4 bases and J shed 7 bases, with 18 bases lying between them. This CDR3 has 15 amino acids. Germline CDR1 SGDLS, CDR2 YYNGEE. The CDR3 DNA is TGTGCCAGCAGCCTTGGGGGGATCGAGGGGAATGAGCAGTTCTTC. As protein: CASSLGGIEGNEQFF.

This clone has only a few counts. The rearrangement uses TRBV5-8 and TRBJ1-2; no reliable D call. V shed 4 bases and J shed 5 bases, with 9 bases lying between them. CDR3 length equals 12 residues. The germline V gene encodes CDR1 SGHTS and CDR2 YDEGEE. Here the CDR3 reads CASSEASYGYTF. The CDR3 nucleotides are TGTGCCAGCAGCGAGGCCAGTTATGGCTACACCTTC.

V usage is TRBV5-4 and J usage is TRBJ2-3; a possible D gene is TRBD2 (6 bases). This CDR3 has 16 amino acids. V lost 0 bases and J lost 0, with 11 bases in between. In germline, CDR1 is SGHNT, CDR2 YYREEE (reference sequence). CDR3: CASSLDAGWSTDTQYF. CDR3 DNA: TGTGCCAGCAGCTTGGATGCGGGATGGAGCACAGATACGCAGTATTTT.

This clone appeared a few times. This chain uses TRBV28 with TRBJ1-5; a possible D gene is TRBD1 (6 bases). The CDR3 is 15 residues long. V lost 5 bases to trimming and J lost 2 bases, with 13 bases between them. Germline lookup yields CDR1 MDHEN and CDR2 SYDVKM. The CDR3 here is CASSPQGAGNQPQHF. The CDR3 coding sequence is TGTGCCAGCAGTCCACAGGGAGCAGGCAATCAGCCCCAGCATTTT.

The chain is built from TRBV7-2 and TRBJ2-7; 7 bases are shared with TRBD1. There are 15 residues in the CDR3. Germline V gene sequence: CDR1 SGHTA, CDR2 FQGNSA. With V trimmed by 1 base and J by 1 base, 4 bases remained unmatched. The CDR3 DNA reads as TGTGCCAGCAGCTTAGTTGGACAGGTTTCCTACGAGCAGTACTTC. It translates to CASSLVGQVSYEQYF.

This clone appeared a few times. The same CDR3 arises from other DNA sequences in this sample as well. The rearrangement uses TRBV28 and TRBJ2-3; D possibly corresponds to TRBD2 (6 bases). The CDR3 totals 15 residues. Trimming removed 2 bases at V and 0 bases at J, with 9 bases between. From germline, CDR1 is MDHEN and CDR2 SYDVKM. CDR3 sequence (DNA): TGTGCCAGCAGTTTAGGGGGGACTAGCACAGATACGCAGTATTTT. Its protein product is CASSLGGTSTDTQYF.

A few counts support this clone. The chain recombines TRBV7-2 with TRBJ2-5, with D unresolved. CDR3 length equals 13 residues. The V end lost 5 bases, the J end lost 0 bases, and 7 bases lay between the germline ends. Germline-derived CDR1 and CDR2 are SGHTA and FQGNSA. As DNA, the CDR3 is TGTGCCAGCAGCCGTCCGTACCAAGAGACCCAGTACTTC. This encodes CASSRPYQETQYF.

The chain combines TRBV5-3 with TRBJ1-5, with 8 nucleotides matching TRBD1. TRBV5-3 is marked as an open reading frame, function uncertain. CDR3 size: 15 residues. V was clipped by 4 bases and J by 4 bases; unmatched bases: 7. In DNA form, the CDR3 reads TGTGCCAGAAGCCATGGGACAGGACGAAATCAGCCCCAGCATTTT. This encodes CARSHGTGRNQPQHF.

This clone was observed a handful of times. The V call is TRBV10-3, the J call TRBJ2-5; 8 nucleotides match TRBD1. The ends lost 2 bases at V and 1 base at J; junction bases unmatched: 6. Germline CDR1 and CDR2: ENHRY and SYGVKD. The CDR3 has 16 residues. CDR3 DNA sequence: TGTGCCATCAGTGAGGCAAAGACAGGGGTCCAAGAGACCCAGTACTTC. It is translated as CAISEAKTGVQETQYF.

This chain connects TRBV9 to TRBJ1-3; perhaps TRBD1 as D (5 bases). Trimming removed 2 bases from V and 0 bases from J, with 9 bases in between. CDR1 and CDR2 (germline): SGDLS, YYNGEE. CDR3 length equals 15 residues. The CDR3 spells CASSVGGNSGNTIYF. Written as DNA, the CDR3 is TGTGCCAGCAGCGTGGGGGGGAACTCTGGAAACACCATATATTTT.

This clone showed up just once. V gene TRBV7-2 combines with J gene TRBJ1-5, with TRBD1 as a possible D gene (6 bases). Deletions cut 1 base from V and 6 bases from J, with 13 bases between. This CDR3 spans 15 amino acids. Germline V CDR1 and CDR2: SGHTA, FQGNSA. CDR3 loop: CTSSLGSGDSQPQHF. In nucleotides, the CDR3 is TGTACCAGCAGCTTAGGGTCAGGGGATAGTCAGCCCCAGCATTTT.

V gene TRBV18 combines with J gene TRBJ2-3, with D hard to call. Looked up from germline, CDR1 is KGHSH and CDR2 is LQKENI. CDR3 size: 14 residues. Trimming cost V 3 bases and J 5 bases, with 12 bases left between them. CDR3 bases: TGTGCCAGCTCACCTCCGACGATTCAAGATACGCAGTATTTT. It specifies CASSPPTIQDTQYF. The entire variable domain, with the rest obtained from reference TRBV18 and TRBJ2-3, is as follows: NAGVMQNPRHLVRRRGQEARLRCSPMKGHSHVYWYRQLPEEGLKFMVYLQKENIIDESGMPKERFSAEFPKEGPSILRIQQVVRGDSAAYFCASSPPTIQDTQYFGPGTRLTVL.

The table lists this clone with many counts. V gene TRBV5-4 combines with J gene TRBJ2-1, with D maybe TRBD2 (5 bases). Germline V lookup: CDR1 SGHNT, CDR2 YYREEE (reference sequence). The germline V and J ends were trimmed by 4 bases and 9 bases, with 14 bases remaining between them. There are 13 residues in the CDR3. The CDR3 nucleotides read TGTGCCAGCAGCCAACTAGATATTAGTGAGCAGTTCTTC. Its protein is CASSQLDISEQFF.

This clone was counted a few times. The genes are TRBV7-2 and TRBJ2-7; 8 nucleotides match TRBD1. Looked up from germline, CDR1 is SGHTA and CDR2 is FQGNSA. Germline trimming cut 5 bases from V and 0 bases from J; bases unmatched to any gene: 12. The CDR3 has 17 residues. The CDR3 spells CASSPYLGQGRSYEQYF. The DNA of the CDR3 is TGTGCCAGCAGCCCATACCTCGGACAGGGTCGCTCCTACGAGCAGTACTTC. Variable domain in full (rest from reference TRBV7-2 and TRBJ2-7): GAGVSQSPSNKVTEKGKDVELRCDPISGHTALYWYRQSLGQGLEFLIYFQGNSAPDKSGLPSDRFSAERTGGSVSTLTIQRTQQEDSAVYLCASSPYLGQGRSYEQYFGPGTRLTVT.

This clone has only a few counts. The chain employs TRBV14 and TRBJ1-3; D is possibly TRBD1 (5 bases). Germline CDR1 is SGHDN and CDR2 is FVKESK. The CDR3 covers 16 residues. Trimming took off 5 bases at V and 0 bases at J, with 14 bases between the two ends. The CDR3 coding sequence is TGTGCCAGCAGCACGGGACTGCCCAGCTCTGGAAACACCATATATTTT. As protein: CASSTGLPSSGNTIYF.

This clone was seen more than once but under ten times. The rearrangement links TRBV29-1 to TRBJ2-3; D remains ambiguous. Germline values: CDR1 SQVTM, CDR2 ANQGSEA. V was cut by 0 bases and J by 4 bases, with 14 bases left in between. The CDR3 is 15 amino acids. The CDR3 DNA is TGCAGCGTTGAAGATAGGCGCAGGATCTCAGATACGCAGTATTTT. The encoded protein is CSVEDRRRISDTQYF.

The chain joins TRBV25-1 to TRBJ2-7; D possibly uses TRBD1 or TRBD2 (5 bases each). The CDR3 sequence is 12 residues long. Trimming left V 4 bases short and J 3 bases short, with 7 bases between. Germline loops: CDR1 MGHDK, CDR2 SYGVNS. CDR3 sequence: CASSGDGYEQYF. DNA of the CDR3: TGTGCCAGCAGTGGGGACGGCTACGAGCAGTACTTC.